Listed below are T cell receptor beta chains from one sample, sequenced in a study of early T cells in non-severe SARS-CoV-2 infection. TCRdb reanalysed the 5' RACE reads using MiXCR and keeps one entry per CDR3 protein. The profile shows 15,000 to 20,000 distinct CDR3 sequences, over 5.5% of them singletons. The input for sequencing was whole blood, taken at baseline. Every receptor here comes from an adult who was a healthcare worker with PCR-confirmed SARS-CoV-2 infection or an uninfected control (not recorded which). Each CDR3 is given without its conserved first and last residue. D genes are given only for firm matches.

V gene	D gene	CDR3 protein
TRBV4-1	.	ASSGPLRGTEAF
TRBV7-9	TRBD2	ASSLLAGSYNEQF
TRBV4-3	.	ASSQTVWSGNTIY
TRBV6-2/TRBV6-3	.	ASEKKVTTYEQY
TRBV6-6	.	ASRVEADYGYT
TRBV7-3	.	ASSLSQAGEQY
TRBV7-3	.	ASSAGNSYEQY
TRBV5-1	.	ASSLREAGYGYT
TRBV30	TRBD1	AWTPRDSLSREQY
TRBV14	.	ASSPFTDTQY
TRBV7-6	.	ASTPRDVEKLF
TRBV9	.	ASSRNKKRTFDNSPLH
TRBV5-1	.	ASSPPTVNEQF
TRBV6-6	TRBD1	ASTQDRVVPLH
TRBV12-3/TRBV12-4	.	ASSWALGGRATQY
TRBV24-1	.	ATSGGRDRGYT
TRBV7-6	TRBD1	ASSLDRGFGETQY
TRBV5-1	TRBD1	ASSRDRAEETQY
TRBV6-5	TRBD1	ASSRTGGSGELF
TRBV5-4	TRBD2	ASSPTSARHFEQF
TRBV6-5	.	ASSRRGGQAF
TRBV18	.	ASSDRWGDGYT
TRBV2	.	ASSEPQRAPL
TRBV7-2	TRBD2	ASRRTSGVSYNEQF
TRBV7-2	TRBD1	ASSPTGAALNYGYT
TRBV10-2	TRBD2	ASSESGGVTDTQY
TRBV4-2	.	ASSQVVGGAGHEQF
TRBV23-1	.	ASRSGETQY
TRBV20-1	.	SGREPGANVLT
TRBV12-3/TRBV12-4	.	AVAPGRSGSGYT
TRBV19	.	ASSYQVSGGGELF
TRBV7-2	.	ASSSPLPGSSYEQY
TRBV20-1	.	SADTSTDTQY
TRBV6-2/TRBV6-3	.	ASRLQETHTEAF
TRBV19	TRBD1	ASSKSGTGTWSQPQH
TRBV24-1	.	ATQVDNEQF
TRBV11-3	.	ASSFGGSNTGELF
TRBV6-2/TRBV6-3	.	ASGQGNEQF
TRBV29-1	.	SGRTAEAF
TRBV6-5	.	ASSTRSYGYT
TRBV7-9	.	ASSMGAQGIYEQY
TRBV6-1	TRBD1	ASRTGVSTEAF
TRBV4-3	.	ASSQDSTAAPLGGYT
TRBV20-1	TRBD2	SALGLAGLYNEQF
TRBV7-6	TRBD2	ASSLAGAQETQY
TRBV7-2	.	ASSLWLGANEQF
TRBV21-1	.	ASGGAHEKLF
TRBV25-1	.	ASRGGQMKPLH
TRBV10-3	TRBD1	AIPTGGRSGELF
TRBV10-1	.	ASSMQPQH
TRBV19	.	ASSIDTGFTEAF
TRBV5-1	TRBD1	ASSFGQGGTIY